The next 25 T cell receptor beta chains were all read from a single sample in a study of Tregs in tolerant kidney transplant recipients. Libraries were prepared by immunoSEQ multiplex PCR; TCRdb keeps only in-frame clonotypes and omits some of them. This listing includes tens of thousands of clones. The sequences come from CD8+ T cells from blood, collected before the transplant. The receptor set was obtained from a human donor who received a combined kidney and bone marrow transplant.

With regard to this clone: The read gets to within 3 residues of the CDR3 end, and the germline J gene fills in the rest. Other DNA sequences of this sample code for an identical CDR3. V is TRBV2 and J is TRBJ2-5, with 13 bases lining up with TRBD2. This CDR3 comprises 16 residues. Germline CDR1 and CDR2: SNHLY and FYNNEI. V shed 2 bases, J shed 2 bases, and the junction held 2 bases outside the gene matches. The CDR3 sequence is CASSELGLAGQETQYF. The part of the CDR3 DNA that was read is TGTGCCAGCAGTGAATTGGGACTAGCGGGGCAAGAGACC.

Points on this clone: The DNA ends 3 residues before the CDR3 does, and the rest of the CDR3 is filled in from the germline J gene. V is TRBV6-1 and J is TRBJ2-7, with 9 bases identical to TRBD1. Per the germline V gene, CDR1 is MNHNS and CDR2 is SASEGT. The trim removed 1 base at V and 3 bases at J, leaving 7 bases unmatched. This CDR3 contains 16 residues. CDR3 in amino acids: CASSEEGTGSFYEQYF. The sequenced CDR3 bases are TGTGCCAGCAGTGAAGAAGGGACAGGGAGCTTCTACGAG.

As for this clone: The sequenced fragment ends 3 residues before the CDR3 boundary, so the rest is inferred from the germline J gene. This chain links TRBV7-9 with TRBJ1-2, with TRBD1 identical over 8 bases. The germline V gene encodes CDR1 SEHNR and CDR2 FQNEAQ (reference sequence). V shed 11 bases, J shed 4 bases, and the junction held 12 bases outside the gene matches. The CDR3 extends over 14 amino acids. The CDR3 here is CAGLEDRDVYGYTF. The covered CDR3 bases are TGTGCCGGCCTGGAGGACAGGGATGTCTATGGC.

Note on this clone: The CDR3 extends 3 residues past the end of the read, so its final part is completed from the germline J gene. This chain links TRBV13 with TRBJ2-2, with TRBD2 matching 9 bases. V dropped 5 bases and J dropped 4; count of bases not matched to a gene: 5. The CDR3 is made up of 15 amino acids. Looked up from germline, CDR1 is PRHDT and CDR2 is FYEKMQ (reference sequence). This chain's CDR3 is CASSPWRGGTGELFF. The CDR3 bases that were read are TGTGCCAGCAGCCCCTGGCGGGGGGGCACCGGGGAG.

On this clone: The sequence runs out 3 residues before the end of the CDR3; the remainder is reconstructed from the germline J gene. The V and J genes are TRBV6-1 and TRBJ2-7; 9 nucleotides align to TRBD2. The J segment lost 2 bases and the V segment lost 3 bases, leaving 5 bases of the junction unmatched. CDR3 size: 15 residues. Germline V gene sequence: CDR1 MNHNS, CDR2 SASEGT. CDR3 bases read: TGTGCCAGCAGTGATCCTAGCGGGGAGACCTACGAG. It codes for CASSDPSGETYE. The complete CDR3 sequence is CASSDPSGETYEQYF.

The sequenced part of the CDR3 DNA is TGTGCCAGCGGCGGGACAGACTCCTACAATGAG. This codes for CASGGTDSYNE. Given in full, the CDR3 is CASGGTDSYNEQFF. The gene calls are TRBV2 and TRBJ2-1, with D maybe TRBD1 (7 bases). The CDR3 end lies 3 residues beyond the end of the read and is filled in from the germline J gene. Trimming shortened V by 8 bases and J by 0 bases, and 11 bases separated the two germline ends. The CDR3 is 14 amino acids. Germline CDR1 is SNHLY and CDR2 is FYNNEI. The full variable domain, completed using reference TRBV2 and TRBJ2-1, is EPEVTQTPSHQVTQMGQEVILRCVPISNHLYFYWYRQILGQKVEFLVSFYNNEISEKSEIFDDQFSVERPDGSNFTLKIRSTKLEDSAMYFCASGGTDSYNEQFFGPGTRLTVL.

Remarks on this clone: Read sequence stops 3 residues before the CDR3 end, and the germline J gene provides the missing end. This chain uses TRBV2 with TRBJ1-1, with 12 bases matching TRBD1. With V trimmed by 3 bases and J by 1 base, 6 bases remained unmatched. The germline gives CDR1 SNHLY, CDR2 FYNNEI. The CDR3 totals 17 residues. CDR3 region: CASSDPGQGARNTEAFF. CDR3 bases read: TGTGCCAGCAGTGATCCGGGACAGGGGGCTCGGAACACTGAA.

The sequenced part of the CDR3 DNA is TGTGCCAGCAGCTCGCAGGGTGAGACCGGGGAG. It yields the protein CASSSQGETGE. The complete CDR3 reads CASSSQGETGELFF. The V and J genes are TRBV7-9 and TRBJ2-2; D perhaps matches TRBD1 (5 bases). The read gets to within 3 residues of the CDR3 end, and the germline J gene fills in the rest. V was clipped by 4 bases and J by 5 bases, with 11 bases between them. The CDR3 totals 14 residues. The germline V gene encodes CDR1 SEHNR and CDR2 FQNEAQ (reference sequence).

In regard to this clone: The read ends 3 residues before the CDR3 terminus; that terminus is restored from the germline J gene. The V call is TRBV30, the J call TRBJ2-3; D unresolved. Germline CDR1 and CDR2: GTSNPN and SVGIG (reference sequence). The CDR3 has 14 residues. The ends were cut back, 0 bases at V and 1 base at J, with 8 bases in the middle. The sequenced part of the CDR3 DNA is TGTGCCTGGAGTGTTGGCGGTGGCACAGATACG. Amino acid sequence: CAWSVGGGTDT. The whole CDR3 is CAWSVGGGTDTQYF.

To note about this clone: The observed sequence ends 3 residues before the CDR3 terminus, with the missing tail filled in from the germline J gene. V usage is TRBV10-1 and J usage is TRBJ2-2, with no clear D. The CDR3 sequence is 14 residues long. Germline V gene data show CDR1 as WNHNN and CDR2 as SYGVQD (reference sequence). Trimming stripped 1 base from V and 2 bases from J, with 5 bases between. The sequenced CDR3 bases are TGCGCCAGCAGTGAGTGGGCTAACACCGGGGAG. It yields the protein CASSEWANTGE. The CDR3 reads in full as CASSEWANTGELFF.

Regarding this clone: With the read ending 3 residues before the CDR3 end, the germline J gene is used to fill in that end. The V call is TRBV7-8, the J call TRBJ2-5; 7 nucleotides align to TRBD2. Germline CDR1 and CDR2: SGHVS and FQNEAQ. Trimming cost V 1 base and J 4 bases; bases outside gene matches: 3. This CDR3 region has 14 residues. CDR3 bases read: TGTGCCAGCAGCTTAGGGTCGGGGGGAGAGACC. Translation gives CASSLGSGGET. The entire CDR3 sequence reads CASSLGSGGETQYF.

Of note for this clone: The read terminates 3 residues before the CDR3 end, so the remaining end is supplied by the germline J gene. The chain has TRBV7-6 and TRBJ2-7; the match to TRBD2 covers 7 bases. V lost 1 base, J lost 2 bases, and 5 bases stayed unmatched. The CDR3 covers 15 residues. Germline CDR1 is SGHVS and CDR2 is FNYEAQ. The DNA read from the CDR3 is TGTGCCAGCAGCTTAGGGTCTAGCGGCCCCTACGAG. The encoded protein is CASSLGSSGPYE. The complete CDR3 reads CASSLGSSGPYEQYF.

Note on this clone: The missing CDR3 end, 3 residues past where the read stops, is filled in from the germline J gene. The rearrangement uses TRBV7-9 and TRBJ2-4; 7 bases map to TRBD2. Trimming took 5 bases from V and 9 from J; bases not matched to a gene: 10. Looked up from germline, CDR1 is SEHNR and CDR2 is FQNEAQ (reference sequence). The CDR3 loop spans 14 amino acids. Here the CDR3 reads CASSPGLVGGIQYF. The DNA read from the CDR3 is TGTGCCAGCAGCCCCGGACTAGTTGGGGGCATT.

Remarks on this clone: The sequenced fragment ends 3 residues before the CDR3 boundary, so the rest is inferred from the germline J gene. The chain employs TRBV7-9 and TRBJ2-1; either TRBD1 or TRBD2 may supply D (6 bases each). This CDR3 comprises 14 residues. Germline loops: CDR1 SEHNR, CDR2 FQNEAQ (reference sequence). Trimming removed 3 bases from V and 5 bases from J, with 11 bases in between. The sequenced part of the CDR3 DNA is TGTGCCAGCAGCTTGGAGGGGGTCAACAATGAG. Its protein product is CASSLEGVNNE. The full CDR3 reads CASSLEGVNNEQFF.

On this clone: The read terminates 3 residues ahead of where the CDR3 ends, so the germline J gene completes it. The chain is built from TRBV7-9 and TRBJ2-5; possible D gene TRBD2, 5 bases. CDR3 length: 14 residues. Trimming took 2 bases from V and 2 from J, leaving 9 bases between them. Germline values: CDR1 SEHNR, CDR2 FQNEAQ (reference sequence). The part of the CDR3 DNA that was read is TGTGCCAGCAGCTTACGGGGATGGCAAGAGACC. Protein: CASSLRGWQET. The complete CDR3 reads CASSLRGWQETQYF.

On this clone itself: The read halts 3 residues ahead of the CDR3 end, with the missing end drawn from the germline J gene. The chain couples TRBV7-2 to TRBJ2-3; weak D call: TRBD2 (6 bases). Trimming took off 4 bases at V and 3 bases at J, with 14 bases between the two ends. The CDR3 sequence is 15 residues long. Germline values: CDR1 SGHTA, CDR2 FQGNSA. The CDR3 bases that were read are TGTGCCAGCAGCTGGGGGGAAGAGGAGACAGATACG. It specifies CASSWGEEETDT. The CDR3, in full, reads CASSWGEEETDTQYF. Complete variable domain (other parts from reference TRBV7-2 and TRBJ2-3): GAGVSQSPSNKVTEKGKDVELRCDPISGHTALYWYRQSLGQGLEFLIYFQGNSAPDKSGLPSDRFSAERTGGSVSTLTIQRTQQEDSAVYLCASSWGEEETDTQYFGPGTRLTVL.

Comments on this clone: The missing CDR3 end, 3 residues past where the read stops, is filled in from the germline J gene. V is TRBV7-8 and J is TRBJ1-5, with 9 nucleotides matching TRBD1. Germline assignment: CDR1 SGHVS and CDR2 FQNEAQ. Trimming took 3 bases from V and 4 from J; bases not matched to a gene: 13. The CDR3 loop spans 18 amino acids. The CDR3 sequence is CASSFDPGQGQRNQPQHF. The sequenced part of the CDR3 DNA is TGTGCCAGCAGCTTTGACCCGGGACAGGGCCAGCGAAATCAGCCC.

For this clone: The read halts 3 residues ahead of the CDR3 end, with the missing end drawn from the germline J gene. The chain uses TRBV13 and TRBJ2-3; possibly TRBD1 for D (6 bases). Trimming removed 5 bases at V and 0 bases at J, with 12 bases between. Germline V gene lookup returns CDR1 PRHDT and CDR2 FYEKMQ (reference sequence). The CDR3 extends over 15 amino acids. The covered CDR3 bases are TGTGCCAGCAGCAACGACAGGCGAAGCACAGATACG. Its protein is CASSNDRRSTDT. The entire CDR3 protein is CASSNDRRSTDTQYF.

Details on this clone: The read is 3 residues too short to cover the CDR3 end, so that end is filled in from the germline J gene. V and J are TRBV7-2 and TRBJ2-7; D gene uncertain. This CDR3 spans 13 amino acids. Between the trimmed V and J ends, which lost 2 bases and 3 bases, there was a span of 8 bases. The germline V gene has CDR1 SGHTA and CDR2 FQGNSA. The sequenced CDR3 bases are TGTGCCAGCAGCTTACACAGCTTCTACGAG. It codes for CASSLHSFYE. The CDR3, in full, reads CASSLHSFYEQYF.

Concerning this clone: The CDR3 end is not reached by the read, which stops 3 residues before it; the germline J gene fills it in. The chain uses TRBV2 and TRBJ2-1; tentatively, D is TRBD1 (6 bases). The CDR3 covers 14 residues. V lost 9 bases and J lost 4, with 16 bases in between. Germline CDR1 reads SNHLY; CDR2 reads FYNNEI. CDR3 bases read: TGTGCCAGTCACCCGGGACATGATTACAATGAG. Translation gives CASHPGHDYNE. The full CDR3 is CASHPGHDYNEQFF.

Comments on this clone: The read ends 3 residues shy of where the CDR3 ends; the end is completed using the germline J gene. The rearrangement joins TRBV7-6 to TRBJ1-3; D may be TRBD1 (6 bases). The CDR3 spans 14 residues. The V end lost 5 bases, the J end lost 0 bases, and 8 bases lay between the germline ends. CDR1 is SGHVS, CDR2 FNYEAQ, per germline. The CDR3 DNA, read in part, is TGTGCCAGCAGCGAACAGGGCTCTGGAAACACC. Its translation: CASSEQGSGNT. The whole CDR3 region reads CASSEQGSGNTIYF. The full variable domain, with the rest looked up from reference TRBV7-6 and TRBJ1-3, is GAGVSQSPRYKVTKRGQDVALRCDPISGHVSLYWYRQALGQGPEFLTYFNYEAQQDKSGLPNDRFSAERPEGSISTLTIQRTEQRDSAMYRCASSEQGSGNTIYFGEGSWLTVV.

For this clone: Read data end 3 residues before the CDR3 end; the end is taken from the germline J gene. The V call is TRBV6-1, the J call TRBJ1-5, with TRBD1 identical over 9 bases. Germline loops: CDR1 MNHNS, CDR2 SASEGT. CDR3 length: 15 amino acids. Unmatched junction bases numbered 2, after V lost 1 base and J lost 4 bases. Incomplete CDR3 DNA: TGTGCCAGCAGTGAAGACAGGGGGCGGAATCAGCCC. Residues: CASSEDRGRNQP. The whole CDR3 protein is CASSEDRGRNQPQHF.

Turning to this clone: The CDR3 end falls 3 residues outside the read, so it is completed with the germline J gene. The J gene is TRBJ2-1, the V gene TRBV30; 7 bases agree with TRBD1. The CDR3 runs to 13 residues. Germline values: CDR1 GTSNPN, CDR2 SVGIG (reference sequence). The ends lost 1 base at V and 6 bases at J; junction bases unmatched: 3. The sequenced CDR3 bases are TGTGCCTGGAGTGGAGAGGGGGCCAATGAG. This gives the protein CAWSGEGANE. The full CDR3 protein is CAWSGEGANEQFF.

As for this clone: The missing CDR3 end, 3 residues past where the read stops, is filled in from the germline J gene. This chain joins TRBV7-6 and TRBJ2-7; a weak D match, TRBD2 (6 bases). CDR3 size: 14 residues. CDR1 and CDR2 (germline): SGHVS, FNYEAQ. V lost 1 base and J lost 3, with 10 bases in between. The CDR3 bases that were read are TGTGCCAGCAGCTTAGATGGGGGGAACTACGAG. Encoded protein: CASSLDGGNYE. The whole CDR3 reads CASSLDGGNYEQYF.

On this clone: The CDR3 end falls 3 residues outside the read, so it is completed with the germline J gene. The J gene is TRBJ2-1, the V gene TRBV11-2, with unresolved D. The CDR3 totals 14 residues. Between the trimmed V and J ends, which lost 1 base and 0 bases, there was a span of 4 bases. Looked up from germline, CDR1 is SGHAT and CDR2 is FQNNGV. CDR3 DNA (partial): TGTGCCAGCAGCTTAGTTAGCTCCTACAATGAG. Protein product: CASSLVSSYNE. The CDR3 as a whole reads CASSLVSSYNEQFF.